The next 17 T cell receptor beta chains were all read from a single sample in a study of molecular identifiers for immune sequencing clone quantification. TCRdb reanalysed the PCR reads using MiXCR and keeps one entry per CDR3 protein. The sample lists some 320,000 distinct CDR3 sequences; roughly 24% were seen once. Source material: naive CD8+ T cells from blood, with Jurkat cell RNA spiked in. Subset in this sample: FACS-sorted CD8+CD4-CCR7+CD45RA+ naive T cells. All receptors come from a human donor in good health. Some libraries in this study had Jurkat cell RNA spiked in.

The chain couples TRBV28 to TRBJ1-5, with D perhaps TRBD1 (6 bases). CDR3 size: 14 residues. Germline-derived CDR1 and CDR2 are MDHEN and SYDVKM. The ends were cut back, 1 base at V and 3 bases at J, with 7 bases in the middle. The CDR3: CASSLSGDNQPQHF. Written as DNA, the CDR3 is TGTGCCAGCAGTTTATCAGGGGACAATCAGCCCCAGCATTTT.

This clonotype occurred many times. The V and J genes are TRBV6-6 and TRBJ1-1; the D is unclear. Germline V gene sequence: CDR1 MNHNY, CDR2 SVGAGI (reference sequence). V gave up 2 bases and J gave up 8 bases, with 3 bases separating them. This CDR3 comprises 10 residues. The CDR3 protein is CASSYEEAFF. The DNA for the CDR3 is TGTGCCAGCAGTTACGAAGAAGCTTTCTTT.

The chain is built from TRBV27 and TRBJ2-7; the D gene is possibly TRBD2 (5 bases). The V gene's germline CDR1 is MNHEY and CDR2 SMNVEV (reference sequence). V was cut by 7 bases and J by 6 bases, with 19 bases left in between. The CDR3 contains 14 residues. The CDR3 region is CASTSLKNFCEQYF. CDR3 sequence (DNA): TGTGCCAGCACTAGCTTAAAGAATTTCTGCGAGCAGTACTTC.

The rearrangement links TRBV6-1 to TRBJ2-7; no clear D gene. There are 14 residues in the CDR3. Germline V gene data show CDR1 as MNHNS and CDR2 as SASEGT. Trimming shortened V by 4 bases and J by 2 bases, and 12 bases separated the two germline ends. CDR3 protein: CASSVDRYTYEQYF. CDR3 coding DNA: TGTGCCAGCAGTGTGGACCGATATACCTACGAGCAGTACTTC.

This sequence joins TRBV7-9 and TRBJ1-1, with 7 positions matching TRBD1. V shed 0 bases, J shed 5 bases, and the junction held 6 bases outside the gene matches. The CDR3 loop spans 15 amino acids. Germline V CDR1 and CDR2: SEHNR, FQNEAQ (reference sequence). In DNA, the CDR3 is TGTGCCAGCAGCTTAGCGAGGGGGCTGGCGACTGAAGCTTTCTTT. It codes for CASSLARGLATEAFF.

This clonotype turned up a few times. This rearrangement joins TRBV6-5 to TRBJ2-7; 7 bases line up with TRBD2. V shed 5 bases, J shed 6 bases, and the junction held 10 bases outside the gene matches. In germline, CDR1 is MNHEY, CDR2 SVGAGI. CDR3 size: 14 residues. DNA for the CDR3: TGTGCCAGCAGTCGTAGCGGGCCGGGCCTCGAGCAGTACTTC. Translation: CASSRSGPGLEQYF.

About this clonotype: Germline is not matched at one junction end, which may reflect a read error. This sequence joins TRBV3-1 and TRBJ2-2; D ambiguous. Germline-derived CDR1 and CDR2 are LGHDT and YNNKEL (reference sequence). The CDR3 is 15 residues long. The CDR3 bases are TGTGCCCGCAGCCAAGATTTGGGGATTACCGGGGAGCTGTTTTTT. Translated: CARSQDLGITGELFF.

There are a few counts of this clonotype. This chain uses TRBV4-3 with TRBJ2-3; D perhaps matches TRBD2 (6 bases). V lost 0 bases and J 6 bases, leaving 19 bases between the germline ends. The germline gives CDR1 LGHNA, CDR2 YSLEER. CDR3 length: 17 amino acids. The CDR3, as DNA: TGCGCCAGCAGCCAAGATCCAGCTAGCGCTATCGGGGATACGCAGTATTTT. Residues: CASSQDPASAIGDTQYF.

V is TRBV4-1 and J is TRBJ2-7; D not certain. The CDR3 totals 15 residues. V was shortened by 1 base and J by 7 bases, with 17 bases between the two germline ends. Germline-derived CDR1 and CDR2 are MGHRA and YSYEKL. The CDR3: CASSQGVPEMGEQYF. The CDR3 coding sequence is TGCGCCAGCAGCCAAGGAGTACCGGAGATGGGGGAGCAGTACTTC.

This clonotype occurred a few times. The rearrangement links TRBV4-3 to TRBJ1-1, with 7 bases lining up with TRBD1. The CDR3 totals 17 residues. Losses at the gene ends were 1 base for V and 5 bases for J; bases not matched to a gene: 13. Germline V lookup: CDR1 LGHNA, CDR2 YSLEER. Written as DNA, the CDR3 is TGCGCCAGCAGCCAAGGTTTCCCAGGACAGGTCATAACTGAAGCTTTCTTT. Encoded protein: CASSQGFPGQVITEAFF.

The chain carries TRBV3-1 and TRBJ1-2; 9 positions match TRBD1. Losses at the gene ends were 1 base for V and 5 bases for J; bases not matched to a gene: 8. This CDR3 is 16 amino acids long. The germline V gene encodes CDR1 LGHDT and CDR2 YNNKEL (reference sequence). The CDR3, as DNA: TGTGCCAGCAGCCAAGCAACAGGGGGCCCTGCGTATGGCTACACCTTC. Amino acid sequence: CASSQATGGPAYGYTF. The variable domain in full, with the rest retrieved from reference TRBV3-1 and TRBJ1-2, is DTAVSQTPKYLVTQMGNDKSIKCEQNLGHDTMYWYKQDSKKFLKIMFSYNNKELIINETVPNRFSPKSPDKAHLNLHINSLELGDSAVYFCASSQATGGPAYGYTFGSGTRLTVV.

A word on this clonotype: Mismatch with germline at one junction end may stem from a read error. The chain combines TRBV20-1 with TRBJ2-4; TRBD2 matches at 8 bases. Per germline, CDR1 DFQATT and CDR2 SNEGSKA (reference sequence). The CDR3 is made up of 17 amino acids. CDR3 loop: CSAREAGEALAKYIQYF. In DNA, the CDR3 is TGCAGTGCTAGAGAAGCGGGAGAAGCCCTAGCCAAATACATTCAGTACTTC.

This clonotype appeared a single time. This may arise from a read error, as a much more abundant clone is one base away. This chain connects TRBV5-3 to TRBJ2-3, with TRBD2 identical over 7 bases. TRBV5-3 is reported as an ORF; its role is uncertain. J lost 4 bases, V lost 8 bases, and 16 bases had no gene match. The CDR3 spans 16 residues. CDR3 bases: TGTGCCAGCAGCCTACCCGGACTAGAAGGCTCAGATACGCAGTATTTT. It is translated as CASSLPGLEGSDTQYF.

This clonotype was counted at least ten times. The gene calls are TRBV27 and TRBJ1-1; TRBD1 matches at 9 bases. V gave up 6 bases and J gave up 6 bases; unmatched junction bases: 5. The CDR3 runs 13 residues. The germline CDR1 and CDR2 sequences are MNHEY and SMNVEV (reference sequence). The CDR3 loop reads CASRQTGGSEAFF. CDR3 DNA sequence: TGTGCCAGCAGGCAGACAGGGGGATCTGAAGCTTTCTTT.

This clonotype was recorded at least ten times. The chain joins TRBV5-1 to TRBJ2-7; D remains unclear. Between the trimmed V and J ends, which lost 4 bases and 2 bases, there was a span of 16 bases. Germline V CDR1 and CDR2: SGHRS, YFSETQ. This CDR3 has 15 amino acids. CDR3 coding DNA: TGCGCCAGCAGCCCAACCGCTTTTGCCACCTACGAGCAGTACTTC. Its translation: CASSPTAFATYEQYF.

The sample holds many counts of this clonotype. The CDR3 nucleotides read TGCAGTGCTAGCCGGGACAGGACACTAGCCAAAAACATTCAGTACTTC. Protein sequence: CSASRDRTLAKNIQYF. The chain has TRBV20-1 and TRBJ2-4; 8 nucleotides align to TRBD1. The CDR3 is 16 amino acids. Per germline, CDR1 DFQATT and CDR2 SNEGSKA (reference sequence). Trimming removed 3 bases from V and 0 bases from J; junction bases left unmatched: 7.

Only a few counts were recorded for this clonotype. The J gene is TRBJ2-7, the V gene TRBV6-2 or TRBV6-3; 7 positions match TRBD1. V was pared by 0 bases and J by 5 bases, with 7 bases of the junction left unmatched. CDR1 MNHEY and CDR2 SVGEGT come from the germline V gene. The CDR3 loop spans 15 amino acids. The CDR3 spells CASSYSGQGQNEQYF. CDR3 nucleotides: TGTGCCAGCAGTTACTCGGGCCAGGGACAGAACGAGCAGTACTTC.